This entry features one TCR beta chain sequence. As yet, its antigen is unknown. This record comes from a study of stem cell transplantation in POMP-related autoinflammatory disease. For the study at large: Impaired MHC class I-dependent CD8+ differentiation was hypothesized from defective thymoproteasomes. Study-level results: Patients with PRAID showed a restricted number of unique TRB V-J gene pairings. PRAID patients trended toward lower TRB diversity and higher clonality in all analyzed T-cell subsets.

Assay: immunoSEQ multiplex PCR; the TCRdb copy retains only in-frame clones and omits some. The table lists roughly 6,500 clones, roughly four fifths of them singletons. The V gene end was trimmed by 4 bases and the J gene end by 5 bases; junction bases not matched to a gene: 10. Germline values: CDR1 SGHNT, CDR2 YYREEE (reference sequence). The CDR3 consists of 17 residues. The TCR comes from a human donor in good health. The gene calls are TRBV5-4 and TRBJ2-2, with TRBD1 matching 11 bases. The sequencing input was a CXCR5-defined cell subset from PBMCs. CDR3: CASSRAGGTGGTGELFF. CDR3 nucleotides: TGTGCCAGCAGCAGGGCCGGGGGGACAGGGGGTACCGGGGAGCTGTTTTTT.